Listed below are T cell receptor beta chains from one sample, sequenced in a study of OX40 agonist ivuxolimab in advanced cancers. Generated by immunoSEQ multiplex PCR, the TCRdb table keeps only in-frame clones and is missing some. The sample has 68,000 or so clones; 70% to 85% are singletons. The material sequenced was CD4+ or CD8+ T cells sorted from blood, taken in a trial of the OX40 agonist ivuxolimab. The receptors come from an adult with an advanced solid tumor such as melanoma, head and neck, liver or kidney cancer. The CDR3 runs from the conserved cysteine through the conserved F or W. A D gene is named only where the DNA matches it firmly. Some rows mark clone size as missing; the rest say once, few, many or name a class of expanded clone.

>TRBV20-1|NA|11|NA|TRBJ2-5
CSARPLETQYF
TGCAGTGCTAGGCCTCTTGAGACCCAGTACTTC
>TRBV4-2|NA|16|TRBD2|TRBJ2-3
CASSQELAGNGDTQYF
TGTGCCAGCAGCCAAGAATTAGCGGGAAATGGAGATACGCAGTATTTT
>TRBV18|few|17|NA|TRBJ2-7
CASSPPGFSRSSYEQYF
TGTGCCAGCTCACCCCCGGGATTCAGCCGGAGCTCCTACGAGCAGTACTTC
>TRBV18|NA|15|TRBD2|TRBJ2-1
CASSPGLAAYNEQFF
TGTGCCAGCTCACCGGGACTAGCCGCCTACAATGAGCAGTTCTTC
>TRBV5-6|NA|12|NA|TRBJ2-1
CASSLGGDEQFF
TGTGCCAGCAGCCTGGGGGGCGATGAGCAGTTCTTC
>TRBV29-1|NA|15|TRBD2|TRBJ2-3
CSVVKGTSGTDTQYF
TGCAGCGTTGTTAAGGGGACTAGCGGCACAGATACGCAGTATTTT
>TRBV27|NA|11|NA|TRBJ2-2
CASSFLGELFF
TGTGCCAGCAGTTTCCTCGGGGAGCTGTTTTTT
>TRBV28|NA|13|NA|TRBJ1-3
CASSPSYRNTIYF
TGTGCCAGCAGCCCATCTTATCGGAACACCATATATTTT
>TRBV30|NA|17|TRBD1|TRBJ2-7
CAWSLAYGRQGNREQYF
TGTGCCTGGAGCCTTGCTTACGGCAGACAGGGAAATCGGGAGCAGTACTTC
>TRBV5-1|once|14|TRBD1|TRBJ2-7
CASSDGTVWSEQYF
TGCGCCAGCAGCGACGGGACAGTGTGGAGCGAGCAGTACTTC
>TRBV7-8|NA|15|TRBD2|TRBJ2-7
CASSFGLAGGGEQYF
TGTGCCAGCAGCTTCGGACTAGCGGGAGGGGGAGAGCAGTACTTC
>TRBV7-2|NA|14|NA|TRBJ2-5
CASSVSQGRETQYF
TGTGCCAGCAGCGTCAGCCAGGGGAGGGAGACCCAGTACTTC
>TRBV25-1|NA|15|TRBD2|TRBJ2-1
CASGLAGASYNEQFF
TGTGCCAGTGGACTAGCGGGGGCCTCCTACAATGAGCAGTTCTTC
>TRBV2|NA|14|TRBD1|TRBJ1-3
CASSADRDGNTIYF
TGTGCCAGCAGCGCGGACAGGGATGGAAACACCATATATTTT
>TRBV5-1|NA|15|NA|TRBJ2-1
CASSLAPAANNEQFF
TGCGCCAGCAGCTTGGCCCCAGCGGCTAACAATGAGCAGTTCTTC
>TRBV19|NA|15|NA|TRBJ2-1
CASSIQAPEYNEQFF
TGTGCCAGTAGTATACAGGCGCCTGAATACAATGAGCAGTTCTTC
>TRBV7-2|NA|15|TRBD1|TRBJ2-7
CASSLEGTGNREQYF
TGTGCCAGCAGCTTAGAGGGGACAGGGAATCGGGAGCAGTACTTC
>TRBV4-1|NA|13|NA|TRBJ2-1
CASSLYASNEQFF
TGCGCCAGCAGCCTCTACGCTAGCAATGAGCAGTTCTTC
>TRBV28|once|13|NA|TRBJ1-4
CASSSGRWEKLFF
TGTGCCAGCAGTTCAGGGCGGTGGGAAAAACTGTTTTTT
>TRBV11-2|once|15|TRBD2|TRBJ2-7
CASSSLAGGPGEQYF
TGTGCCAGCAGCTCTTTAGCGGGAGGGCCTGGCGAGCAGTACTTC
>TRBV5-4|NA|15|TRBD2|TRBJ2-1
CASSLTSGRSHEQFF
TGTGCCAGCAGCTTGACTAGCGGGAGGTCTCATGAGCAGTTCTTC
>TRBV6-5|NA|15|TRBD1|TRBJ2-3
CASRNDRGGGDTQYF
TGTGCCAGCAGAAATGACAGGGGGGGAGGTGATACGCAGTATTTT
>TRBV28|NA|15|NA|TRBJ2-2
CASSPITGYTGELFF
TGTGCCAGCAGTCCCATCACAGGGTACACCGGGGAGCTGTTTTTT
>TRBV21-1|NA|20|NA|TRBJ1-3
CASSQKEELGVGREANTIYF
TGTGCCAGCAGCCAAAAGGAGGAACTTGGGGTGGGCAGGGAAGCAAACACCATATATTTT
>TRBV7-2|NA|14|NA|TRBJ2-2
CASSRGRDTGELFF
TGTGCCAGCAGCCGGGGCAGGGATACCGGGGAGCTGTTTTTT
>TRBV5-1|NA|17|NA|TRBJ2-5
CASSLEPGTHNQETQYF
TGCGCCAGCAGCTTGGAACCCGGGACTCACAACCAAGAGACCCAGTACTTC
>TRBV5-4|few|19|NA|TRBJ2-1
CASSLLGNVGRDEYNEQFF
TGTGCCAGCAGCCTCCTGGGGAATGTGGGTCGGGACGAGTACAATGAGCAGTTCTTC
>TRBV5-1|NA|15|NA|TRBJ1-4
CASSPDEGRAEKLFF
TGCGCCAGCAGCCCTGACGAGGGGAGGGCTGAAAAACTGTTTTTT
>TRBV9|NA|13|NA|TRBJ2-2
CASSVDLSGELFF
TGTGCCAGCAGCGTCGATCTTTCCGGGGAGCTGTTTTTT
>TRBV5-4|once|14|NA|TRBJ1-2
CASSRTEAVNGYTF
TGTGCCAGCAGCAGGACCGAGGCTGTCAATGGCTACACCTTC
>TRBV10-3|NA|13|NA|TRBJ1-2
CAISEIGGYGYTF
TGTGCCATCAGTGAGATCGGGGGCTATGGCTACACCTTC
>TRBV7-2|NA|13|NA|TRBJ2-4
CASGQIAKNIQYF
TGTGCCAGCGGGCAGATAGCCAAAAACATTCAGTACTTC
>TRBV2|NA|15|NA|TRBJ2-3
CASSSAGQTPDTQYF
TGTGCCAGCAGTTCGGCTGGACAGACGCCAGATACGCAGTATTTT
>TRBV27|NA|17|TRBD1|TRBJ1-5
CASSFPRQGRVCQPQHF
TGTGCCAGCAGTTTCCCCCGACAGGGGCGAGTGTGTCAGCCCCAGCATTTT
>TRBV15|NA|17|NA|TRBJ2-5
CATSRDPTQGMEETQYF
TGTGCCACCAGCAGAGATCCTACTCAGGGGATGGAAGAGACCCAGTACTTC
>TRBV7-9|NA|14|TRBD1|TRBJ2-7
CASSSGQGAGEQYF
TGTGCCAGCAGCTCGGGACAGGGGGCGGGTGAGCAGTACTTC
>TRBV2|NA|14|NA|TRBJ1-2
CASSEAQGTDGYTF
TGTGCCAGCAGTGAAGCGCAGGGTACCGATGGCTACACCTTC
>TRBV5-1|NA|14|TRBD1|TRBJ2-2
CATRQGAGTGELFF
TGCGCCACCAGACAGGGGGCCGGCACCGGGGAGCTGTTTTTT
>TRBV30|NA|13|NA|TRBJ1-2
CAPGTRQWYGYTF
TGTGCCCCCGGGACAAGGCAATGGTATGGCTACACCTTC
>TRBV27|once|16|TRBD1|TRBJ1-5
CASSLYSGTGDQPQHF
TGTGCCAGCAGTTTATACTCTGGGACAGGGGATCAGCCCCAGCATTTT
>TRBV6-5|NA|12|NA|TRBJ1-2
CASSPTRDGYTF
TGTGCCAGCAGTCCCACCAGGGATGGCTACACCTTC
>TRBV2|NA|14|TRBD2|TRBJ2-3
CASSPGTSGDTQYF
TGTGCCAGCAGTCCCGGGACTAGCGGGGATACGCAGTATTTT
>TRBV5-1|NA|15|NA|TRBJ2-7
CASSLGGTGYYEQYF
TGCGCCAGCAGCTTGGGGGGCACAGGATACTACGAGCAGTACTTC
>TRBV7-9|NA|16|TRBD1|TRBJ2-4
CASSHNAGTGTNIQYF
TGTGCCAGCAGCCACAACGCCGGGACAGGGACAAACATTCAGTACTTC
>TRBV29-1|NA|12|NA|TRBJ2-1
CSVDGDYNEQFF
TGCAGCGTTGACGGGGACTACAATGAGCAGTTCTTC
>TRBV2|few|14|NA|TRBJ1-3
CASSEGTPGNTIYF
TGTGCCAGCAGTGAAGGGACACCTGGAAACACCATATATTTT
>TRBV30|NA|11|NA|TRBJ1-1
CAWRDRSEAFF
TGTGCCTGGAGGGACCGATCTGAAGCTTTCTTT
>TRBV10-3|NA|18|TRBD1|TRBJ2-1
CAIRTDGLQGGSYNEQFF
TGTGCCATCAGGACGGATGGGCTACAGGGGGGCTCCTACAATGAGCAGTTCTTC
>TRBV7-9|NA|15|NA|TRBJ1-2
CASSLGLRENYGYTF
TGTGCCAGCAGCTTAGGACTGAGGGAGAACTATGGCTACACCTTC
>TRBV6-1|NA|14|NA|TRBJ1-4
CASSVGHPNEKLFF
TGTGCCAGCAGTGTCGGACACCCGAATGAAAAACTGTTTTTT
>TRBV6-5|NA|15|TRBD2|TRBJ2-3
CASRQGTSGGDTQYF
TGTGCCAGCCGCCAAGGGACTAGCGGGGGGGATACGCAGTATTTT
>TRBV5-1|NA|15|NA|TRBJ1-4
CASSLEGREAEKLFF
TGCGCCAGCAGCTTGGAAGGCAGGGAGGCTGAAAAACTGTTTTTT
>TRBV18|NA|18|NA|TRBJ2-3
CASSPPVTSYSSTDTQYF
TGTGCCAGCTCACCACCGGTGACTTCATACTCTAGCACAGATACGCAGTATTTT